The text below deals with one TCR beta chain. The CDR3 is 18 residues long. Trimming removed 1 base at V and 4 bases at J, with 20 bases between. Germline lookup yields CDR1 LGHDT and CDR2 YNNKEL (reference sequence). The sample belongs to a study of T cell responses to AZD1222 COVID-19 vaccine. The repertoire was sequenced with immunoSEQ multiplex PCR; TCRdb's copy has only in-frame clones and lacks some. The sample consists of around 110,000 clones, under 90% of them appearing once. The sequences come from peripheral blood, collected on day 0 of AZD1222 vaccination. The rearrangement links TRBV3-1 (or the pseudogene TRBV3-2) to TRBJ1-3; TRBD1 might be the D (5 bases). The clonotype originates from an adult in good health. CDR3 nucleotide sequence: TGTGCCAGCAGCCAAGGGTCTAGCGGCCGGGACGGCGGAAACACCATATATTTT. It yields the protein CASSQGSSGRDGGNTIYF.